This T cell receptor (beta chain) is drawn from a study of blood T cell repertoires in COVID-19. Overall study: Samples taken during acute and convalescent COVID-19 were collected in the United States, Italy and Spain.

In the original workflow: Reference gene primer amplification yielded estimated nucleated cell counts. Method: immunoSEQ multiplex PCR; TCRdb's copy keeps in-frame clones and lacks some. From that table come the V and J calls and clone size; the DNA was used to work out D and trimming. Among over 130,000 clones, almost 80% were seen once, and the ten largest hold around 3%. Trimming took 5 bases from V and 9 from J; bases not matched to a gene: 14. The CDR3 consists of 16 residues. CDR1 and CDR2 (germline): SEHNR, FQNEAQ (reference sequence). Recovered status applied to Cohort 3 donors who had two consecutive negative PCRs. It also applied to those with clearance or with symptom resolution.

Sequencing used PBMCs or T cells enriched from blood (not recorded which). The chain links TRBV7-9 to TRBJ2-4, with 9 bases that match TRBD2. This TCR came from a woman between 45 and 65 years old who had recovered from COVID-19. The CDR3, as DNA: TGTGCCAGCAGCCACCCGACTAGCGGAGGGGGGGGCATTCAGTACTTC. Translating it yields CASSHPTSGGGGIQYF.